This T cell receptor beta chain derives from a study of control samples from healthy donors and cancer patients. TCRdb's table, derived via immunoSEQ multiplex PCR, lists solely in-frame clones and lacks some. The sample holds some 120,000 clones; around 90% are singletons and the top ten take around 40%. CDR1 is SGHNT and CDR2 is YYREEE in the germline V gene (reference sequence). With 5 bases clipped from V and 3 bases from J, the junction kept 6 bases outside the gene matches. CDR3 length equals 14 residues. The genes are TRBV5-4 and TRBJ1-1; TRBD1 aligns across 8 bases. The sequencing input was blood. This clonotype was obtained from a man aged 45-65 years in good health. The CDR3 sequence: CASRVTGADTEAFF. The DNA of the CDR3 is TGTGCCAGCAGAGTGACAGGGGCAGACACTGAAGCTTTCTTT.